The rows below give T cell receptor beta chains drawn from one sample of a study of shared clonotypes between healthy human individuals. Measured with immunoSEQ multiplex PCR; TCRdb has only the in-frame clones, and not every one. The sample lists 2 million to 2.5 million clones; approximately 93% were seen once. The specimen sequenced was naive CD4+ T cells from PBMCs. Receptor source: a young man in good health. Some clones in this sample may be carry-over from other donors' samples. The CDR3 runs from the conserved cysteine through the conserved F or W. A D gene is named only where the DNA matches it firmly. Expanded clones get a size class; other rows say once, few or many, or leave the size out.

clone_size: -
j_call: TRBJ2-5
v_call: TRBV5-4
d_call: -
cdr3_aa: CASSLGSGEIQETQYF
cdr3_nt: TGTGCCAGCAGCCTTGGATCAGGGGAGATACAAGAGACCCAGTACTTC

clone_size: -
j_call: TRBJ2-7
v_call: TRBV2
d_call: -
cdr3_aa: CASNTGRESYEQYF
cdr3_nt: TGTGCCAGCAACACCGGTCGGGAGTCCTACGAGCAGTACTTC

clone_size: -
j_call: TRBJ2-3
v_call: TRBV9
d_call: -
cdr3_aa: CASSVALSGHADTQYF
cdr3_nt: TGTGCCAGCAGCGTAGCTCTGTCAGGGCATGCAGATACGCAGTATTTT

clone_size: -
j_call: TRBJ2-5
v_call: TRBV18
d_call: TRBD2
cdr3_aa: CASSPQRDQETQYF
cdr3_nt: TGTGCCAGCTCACCTCAGCGGGATCAAGAGACCCAGTACTTC

clone_size: -
j_call: TRBJ2-3
v_call: TRBV11-2
d_call: -
cdr3_aa: CASRADTQYF
cdr3_nt: TGTGCCAGCAGAGCGGATACGCAGTATTTT

clone_size: -
j_call: TRBJ2-7
v_call: TRBV5-1
d_call: -
cdr3_aa: CASSLGGGNDGEQYF
cdr3_nt: TGCGCCAGCAGCTTAGGGGGCGGGAACGATGGCGAGCAGTACTTC

clone_size: once
j_call: TRBJ2-1
v_call: TRBV30
d_call: TRBD2
cdr3_aa: CAWSAGRGTSGIWMNEQFF
cdr3_nt: TGTGCCTGGAGTGCAGGCAGAGGGACTAGCGGGATTTGGATGAATGAGCAGTTCTTC

clone_size: -
j_call: TRBJ2-7
v_call: TRBV5-6
d_call: TRBD2
cdr3_aa: CASSFGGSEQYF
cdr3_nt: TGTGCCAGCAGCTTCGGGGGGTCCGAGCAGTACTTC

clone_size: -
j_call: TRBJ2-3
v_call: TRBV5-4
d_call: TRBD1
cdr3_aa: CASYTGARDTQYF
cdr3_nt: TGTGCCAGCTACACAGGGGCGAGAGATACGCAGTATTTT

clone_size: -
j_call: TRBJ2-2
v_call: TRBV27
d_call: -
cdr3_aa: CASSLTTGELFF
cdr3_nt: TGTGCCAGCAGTTTAACGACCGGGGAGCTGTTTTTT

clone_size: -
j_call: TRBJ1-1
v_call: TRBV28
d_call: -
cdr3_aa: CASSSLPGEGDTEAFF
cdr3_nt: TGTGCCAGCAGCTCCCTCCCGGGGGAGGGGGACACTGAAGCTTTCTTT

clone_size: -
j_call: TRBJ2-1
v_call: TRBV2
d_call: -
cdr3_aa: CASSDKNEQFF
cdr3_nt: TGTGCCAGCAGTGATAAAAATGAGCAGTTCTTC

clone_size: -
j_call: TRBJ1-6
v_call: TRBV7-8
d_call: TRBD1
cdr3_aa: CASSLAGGDSPLHF
cdr3_nt: TGTGCCAGCAGCCTAGCAGGGGGCGATTCACCCCTCCACTTT

clone_size: -
j_call: TRBJ2-1
v_call: TRBV5-1
d_call: -
cdr3_aa: CASSLAPQTVYNEQFF
cdr3_nt: TGCGCCAGCAGCTTGGCCCCCCAGACCGTGTACAATGAGCAGTTCTTC

clone_size: -
j_call: TRBJ2-5
v_call: TRBV5-1
d_call: TRBD2
cdr3_aa: CASRLAQRERETQYF
cdr3_nt: TGCGCCAGCAGATTGGCCCAGCGGGAGCGGGAGACCCAGTACTTC

clone_size: -
j_call: TRBJ2-4
v_call: TRBV6-5
d_call: -
cdr3_aa: CASSPGTAGRNIQYF
cdr3_nt: TGTGCCAGCAGCCCAGGGACAGCGGGTCGGAACATTCAGTACTTC

clone_size: once
j_call: TRBJ2-5
v_call: TRBV9
d_call: -
cdr3_aa: CASNFPRETQYF
cdr3_nt: TGTGCCAGCAACTTCCCCCGGGAGACCCAGTACTTC

clone_size: -
j_call: TRBJ2-1
v_call: TRBV9
d_call: -
cdr3_aa: CASGPIRGSYNEQFF
cdr3_nt: TGTGCCAGCGGCCCTATCCGGGGGTCCTACAATGAGCAGTTCTTC

clone_size: -
j_call: TRBJ1-3
v_call: TRBV27
d_call: -
cdr3_aa: CASSLKFGFENTIYF
cdr3_nt: TGTGCCAGCAGTTTAAAGTTTGGGTTTGAAAACACCATATATTTT

clone_size: -
j_call: TRBJ2-1
v_call: TRBV2
d_call: TRBD2
cdr3_aa: CASFSWTRTDEQFF
cdr3_nt: TGTGCCAGCTTCTCTTGGACTAGAACGGATGAGCAGTTCTTC

clone_size: -
j_call: TRBJ2-7
v_call: TRBV21-1
d_call: -
cdr3_aa: CASSKDGGAQYEQYF
cdr3_nt: TGTGCCAGCAGCAAAGATGGGGGTGCCCAATACGAGCAGTACTTC

clone_size: -
j_call: TRBJ2-1
v_call: TRBV7-6
d_call: TRBD2
cdr3_aa: CASSRLTGTKNEQFF
cdr3_nt: TGTGCCAGCAGCAGACTTACCGGGACTAAAAATGAGCAGTTCTTC

clone_size: -
j_call: TRBJ2-1
v_call: TRBV6-6
d_call: -
cdr3_aa: CASSSQGGAYNEQFF
cdr3_nt: TGTGCCAGCAGTTCACAGGGAGGTGCGTACAATGAGCAGTTCTTC

clone_size: -
j_call: TRBJ1-3
v_call: TRBV4-3
d_call: -
cdr3_aa: CASSQGVGNTIYF
cdr3_nt: TGCGCCAGCAGCCAAGGAGTTGGAAACACCATATATTTT

clone_size: -
j_call: TRBJ2-4
v_call: TRBV5-1
d_call: -
cdr3_aa: CASSGQVGASDIQYF
cdr3_nt: TGCGCCAGCAGCGGACAAGTAGGGGCATCTGACATTCAGTACTTC

clone_size: -
j_call: TRBJ1-1
v_call: TRBV5-1
d_call: TRBD1
cdr3_aa: CASSMIGGPEAFF
cdr3_nt: TGCGCCAGCAGTATGATAGGGGGCCCTGAAGCTTTCTTT

clone_size: -
j_call: TRBJ2-7
v_call: TRBV2
d_call: TRBD2
cdr3_aa: CASSAGGGHEQYF
cdr3_nt: TGTGCCAGCAGTGCGGGAGGGGGGCACGAGCAGTACTTC

clone_size: -
j_call: TRBJ2-1
v_call: TRBV7-2
d_call: TRBD2
cdr3_aa: CASGHSGRANEQFF
cdr3_nt: TGTGCCAGCGGCCATAGCGGGAGGGCCAATGAGCAGTTCTTC

clone_size: -
j_call: TRBJ2-3
v_call: TRBV9
d_call: -
cdr3_aa: CASSVASGTYTQYF
cdr3_nt: TGTGCCAGCAGCGTAGCTTCCGGAACGTATACGCAGTATTTT

clone_size: -
j_call: TRBJ1-2
v_call: TRBV6-1
d_call: -
cdr3_aa: CASSESGGYGYTF
cdr3_nt: TGTGCCAGCAGTGAGTCGGGGGGATATGGCTACACCTTC

clone_size: -
j_call: TRBJ2-7
v_call: TRBV18
d_call: TRBD1
cdr3_aa: CASRPRDRGFEQYF
cdr3_nt: TGTGCCAGCCGACCAAGGGACAGGGGGTTTGAGCAGTACTTC

clone_size: -
j_call: TRBJ1-3
v_call: TRBV5-4
d_call: TRBD1
cdr3_aa: CASSRGQDSGNTIYF
cdr3_nt: TGTGCCAGCAGCCGTGGACAGGACTCTGGAAACACCATATATTTT

clone_size: -
j_call: TRBJ2-2
v_call: TRBV9
d_call: -
cdr3_aa: CASSVEGANTGELFF
cdr3_nt: TGTGCCAGCAGCGTAGAGGGAGCGAACACCGGGGAGCTGTTTTTT

clone_size: -
j_call: TRBJ2-5
v_call: TRBV28
d_call: -
cdr3_aa: CAWHWYQETQYF
cdr3_nt: TGTGCCTGGCACTGGTACCAAGAGACCCAGTACTTC

clone_size: -
j_call: TRBJ2-3
v_call: TRBV7-3
d_call: -
cdr3_aa: CASSLIPTDTQYF
cdr3_nt: TGTGCCAGCAGCTTGATCCCGACAGATACGCAGTATTTT

clone_size: once
j_call: TRBJ2-4
v_call: TRBV7-9
d_call: -
cdr3_aa: CASTTGNIQYF
cdr3_nt: TGTGCCAGCACGACCGGAAACATTCAGTACTTC

clone_size: -
j_call: TRBJ1-5
v_call: TRBV28
d_call: -
cdr3_aa: CASSLSQQPQHF
cdr3_nt: TGTGCCAGCAGTTTATCCCAACAGCCCCAGCATTTT

clone_size: once
j_call: TRBJ2-7
v_call: TRBV19
d_call: -
cdr3_aa: CASSRTSTGYEQYF
cdr3_nt: TGTGCCAGTAGTCGGACCTCGACAGGCTACGAGCAGTACTTC

clone_size: -
j_call: TRBJ2-7
v_call: TRBV5-1
d_call: TRBD1
cdr3_aa: CASSLQGGGLGEQYF
cdr3_nt: TGCGCCAGCAGCTTACAGGGGGGAGGCTTGGGCGAGCAGTACTTC

clone_size: -
j_call: TRBJ1-1
v_call: TRBV7-9
d_call: TRBD1
cdr3_aa: CASSLGGQGSEAFF
cdr3_nt: TGTGCCAGCAGCTTAGGCGGACAGGGATCTGAAGCTTTCTTT

clone_size: -
j_call: TRBJ1-2
v_call: TRBV2
d_call: TRBD1
cdr3_aa: CASSERTGSYGYTF
cdr3_nt: TGTGCCAGCAGTGAAAGGACAGGGAGCTATGGCTACACCTTC

clone_size: -
j_call: TRBJ2-3
v_call: TRBV5-1
d_call: TRBD2
cdr3_aa: CASSLTSGTDTQYF
cdr3_nt: TGCGCCAGCAGCCTCACTAGCGGCACAGATACGCAGTATTTT

clone_size: -
j_call: TRBJ1-4
v_call: TRBV7-2
d_call: -
cdr3_aa: CASSLAFGEKLFF
cdr3_nt: TGTGCCAGCAGCTTGGCTTTCGGTGAAAAACTGTTTTTT

clone_size: -
j_call: TRBJ1-1
v_call: TRBV29-1
d_call: -
cdr3_aa: CSGGIGPKNTEAFF
cdr3_nt: TGCAGCGGGGGGATCGGACCGAAGAACACTGAAGCTTTCTTT

clone_size: -
j_call: TRBJ2-3
v_call: TRBV7-3
d_call: TRBD2
cdr3_aa: CASSFDAGGTDTQYF
cdr3_nt: TGTGCCAGCAGCTTCGACGCGGGAGGGACAGATACGCAGTATTTT

clone_size: -
j_call: TRBJ2-1
v_call: TRBV6-1
d_call: TRBD1
cdr3_aa: CASRQQGLSYNEQFF
cdr3_nt: TGTGCCAGCAGGCAACAGGGGTTGTCCTACAATGAGCAGTTCTTC

clone_size: -
j_call: TRBJ2-7
v_call: TRBV28
d_call: TRBD1
cdr3_aa: CASSSRTGDAYEQYF
cdr3_nt: TGTGCCAGCAGTTCCAGGACAGGGGATGCCTACGAGCAGTACTTC

clone_size: -
j_call: TRBJ1-5
v_call: TRBV15
d_call: -
cdr3_aa: CATSRGGNNQPQHF
cdr3_nt: TGTGCCACCAGCAGAGGGGGAAATAATCAGCCCCAGCATTTT